The following is a T cell receptor beta chain sequence with its context. Its antigen is still unknown. Germline-derived CDR1 and CDR2 are SGHAT and FQNNGV. The V segment lost 6 bases and the J segment 4 bases; nucleotides outside the gene matches: 9. CDR3 size: 16 residues. The data belong to a study of cytomegalovirus exposure and HLA in healthy donors. Study results and limitations: Excluded: some indistinguishable V segments such as TRBV6-2 and TRBV6-3.

The PCR ran on 60 Vbeta and 13 Jbeta primers. Assay: immunoSEQ multiplex PCR; the TCRdb copy retains only in-frame clones and omits some. The table lists about 180,000 clones, around 81% of them singletons. The sequence derives from a woman between 25 and 40 years old in good health and CMV-seronegative. Specimen: PBMCs. This rearrangement joins TRBV11-2 to TRBJ2-5, with TRBD2 matching 12 bases. CDR3 DNA: TGTGCCAGCAGTCGCCGACCGGGACTAGCGGGAGAGACCCAGTACTTC. Its protein product is CASSRRPGLAGETQYF.